The text below deals with one T cell receptor beta chain. This clone's antigen is unknown. Base qualities are missing; no much larger clone stands one base away. The sample belongs to a study of blood T cell repertoires in COVID-19 (dated by TCRdb to 2020 to 2021). A note on the overall study: Samples from collaborators originated in the United States, Italy and Spain and spanned both the acute and convalescent phases of COVID-19. The material from the prospective study consisted of cDNA or gDNA derived from T cells, B-cell-depleted T cells, or PBMCs. Where available, HLA class I and class II types were obtained from metadata supplied by the sample provider rather than from assay-based typing. The sample metadata nearly always contained a de-identified subject ID, COVID-19 status, age in years and sex. The samples were drawn from the first 160 participants of the ongoing ImmuneRACE study and from over 950 subjects provided by 6 global collaborators. The repertoires were released in a freely available public database intended as a resource for research on the immune response to SARS-CoV-2. Subjects who had been exposed to COVID-19, were actively infected with it, or had recovered from it provided the deeply sampled blood TCRbeta repertoires that made up the dataset. The study at large found these results: The amount of clinical and demographic metadata varied by source and participant and was provided uncurated.

The collaborating institutions used their own protocols to collect whole blood in K2EDTA tubes. For TCRbeta analysis, collaborators shipped samples as frozen whole blood, isolated PBMCs, or DNA extracted from either of those sample types. From a lookup of the germline V gene, CDR1 and CDR2 are SGHAT and FQNNGV. The CDR3 covers 17 residues, taking in both the cysteine and the phenylalanine. Only CDR3 DNA is held: 51 bases, read in frame from base 1. V loses 5 bases of germline sequence and J loses 2 bases, and the interval between the two ends is 22 bases. TCRbeta CDR3 regions were amplified from genomic DNA by means of the immunoSEQ Assay, a bias-controlled multiplex PCR. On the study's bioinformatics: The number of nucleated cells in each sample was estimated by amplification of reference gene primers within the assay. To quantify the absolute abundance of each unique TCRbeta CDR3 rearrangement, sequence reads were collapsed and filtered. For each sample, productive Simpson clonality was calculated as the square root of Simpson's diversity index over productive rearrangements. TCRdb took this table from immuneACCESS and kept in-frame rearrangements with V and J called. Such tables lack part of the clones; where checked against another copy, unresolved V genes explain under half of the gap, and the rest is unexplained. From that table come the V and J calls and clone size; the DNA was used to work out D and trimming. A total of approximately 170,000 clones appear in this sample, about 74% of them only once. About 3% of the sample is held by the ten biggest clonotypes.

The chain is assembled from TRBV11-2 and TRBJ2-7; a tentative D match to TRBD1 spans 5 bases. This sequence originates from a woman of 80 years or more with acute or convalescent COVID-19. Sequenced sample: peripheral blood. Here the CDR3 is given as CASSPRVAGSFTYEQYF. The nucleotide sequence reads as follows: TGTGCCAGCAGCCCCAGGGTGGCAGGCAGTTTTACCTACGAGCAGTACTTC. The variable domain in full, with residues beyond the CDR3 obtained from the reference TRBV11-2 and TRBJ2-7 genes, is EAGVAQSPRYKIIEKRQSVAFWCNPISGHATLYWYQQILGQGPKLLIQFQNNGVVDDSQLPKDRFSAERLKGVDSTLKIQPAKLEDSAVYLCASSPRVAGSFTYEQYFGPGTRLTVT.